The entry that follows covers one T cell receptor (beta chain) sequence. This CDR3 has 16 amino acids. The junction had 6 bases not matched to a gene; V was cut back by 0 bases and J by 3 bases. CDR1 and CDR2 (germline): SGHTA, FQGNSA. Profiled with immunoSEQ multiplex PCR; TCRdb holds only in-frame clones, not every one. The table has fewer than 80,000 clones, 94% seen once. This sample stems from a study of T cell changes during pregnancy in multiple sclerosis. The receptor comes from a female donor with multiple sclerosis, enrolled in a pregnancy study. Here the sequenced sample was CD4+ T cells from peripheral blood mononuclear cells, taken after pregnancy. J is TRBJ2-3 and V is TRBV7-2, with 7 bases that match TRBD2. CDR3 amino acids: CASSLAAGVGTDTQYF. In DNA, the CDR3 is TGTGCCAGCAGCTTAGCGGCGGGAGTAGGAACAGATACGCAGTATTTT.